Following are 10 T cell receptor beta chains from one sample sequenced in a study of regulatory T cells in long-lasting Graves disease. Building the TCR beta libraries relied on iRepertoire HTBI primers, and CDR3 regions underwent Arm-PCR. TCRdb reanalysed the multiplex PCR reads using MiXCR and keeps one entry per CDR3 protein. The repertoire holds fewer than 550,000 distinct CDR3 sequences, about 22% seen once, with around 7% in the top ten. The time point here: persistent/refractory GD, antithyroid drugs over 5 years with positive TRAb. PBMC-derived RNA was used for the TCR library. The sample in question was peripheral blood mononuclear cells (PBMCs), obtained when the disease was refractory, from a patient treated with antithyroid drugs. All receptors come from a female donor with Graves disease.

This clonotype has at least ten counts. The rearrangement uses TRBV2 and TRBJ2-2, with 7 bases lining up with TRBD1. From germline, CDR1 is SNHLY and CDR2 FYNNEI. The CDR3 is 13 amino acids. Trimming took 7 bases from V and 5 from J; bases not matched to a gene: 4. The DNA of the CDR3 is TGTGCCAGCACGGCAGGGGGAACCGGGGAGCTGTTTTTT. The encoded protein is CASTAGGTGELFF.

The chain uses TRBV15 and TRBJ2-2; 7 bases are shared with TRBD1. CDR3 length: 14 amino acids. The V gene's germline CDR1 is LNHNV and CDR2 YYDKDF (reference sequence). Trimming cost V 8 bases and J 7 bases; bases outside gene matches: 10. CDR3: CATSTGFEGGELFF. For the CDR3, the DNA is TGTGCCACCTCGACAGGGTTTGAGGGCGGGGAGCTGTTTTTT.

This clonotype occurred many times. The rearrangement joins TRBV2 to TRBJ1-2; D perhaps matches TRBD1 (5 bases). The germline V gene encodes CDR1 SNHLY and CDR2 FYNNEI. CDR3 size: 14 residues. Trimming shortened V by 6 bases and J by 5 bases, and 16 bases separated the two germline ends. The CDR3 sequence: CASRLTGTSYGYTF. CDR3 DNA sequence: TGTGCCAGCAGACTAACCGGGACGTCTTATGGCTACACCTTC. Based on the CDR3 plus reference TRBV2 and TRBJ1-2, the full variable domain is EPEVTQTPSHQVTQMGQEVILRCVPISNHLYFYWYRQILGQKVEFLVSFYNNEISEKSEIFDDQFSVERPDGSNFTLKIRSTKLEDSAMYFCASRLTGTSYGYTFGSGTRLTVV.

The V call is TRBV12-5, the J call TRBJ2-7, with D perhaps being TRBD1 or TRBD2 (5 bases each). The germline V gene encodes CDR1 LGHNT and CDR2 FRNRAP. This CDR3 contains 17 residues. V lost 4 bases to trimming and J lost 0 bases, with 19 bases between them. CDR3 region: CASGSHPGGRGSYEQYF. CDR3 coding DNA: TGTGCTAGTGGTTCTCACCCTGGGGGACGGGGCTCCTACGAGCAGTACTTC.

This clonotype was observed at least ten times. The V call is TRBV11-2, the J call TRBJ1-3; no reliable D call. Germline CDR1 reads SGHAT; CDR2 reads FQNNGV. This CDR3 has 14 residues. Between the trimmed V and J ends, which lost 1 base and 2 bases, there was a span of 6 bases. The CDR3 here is CASSLGNTGNTIYF. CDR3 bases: TGTGCCAGCAGCTTAGGGAACACTGGAAACACCATATATTTT.

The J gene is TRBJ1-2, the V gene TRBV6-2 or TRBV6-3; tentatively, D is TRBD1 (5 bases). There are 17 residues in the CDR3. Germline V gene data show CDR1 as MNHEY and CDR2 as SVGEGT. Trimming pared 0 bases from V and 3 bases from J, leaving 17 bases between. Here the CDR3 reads CASSYSDGGDLDYGYTF. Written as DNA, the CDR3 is TGTGCCAGCAGTTACTCGGACGGGGGGGATCTGGACTATGGCTACACCTTC.

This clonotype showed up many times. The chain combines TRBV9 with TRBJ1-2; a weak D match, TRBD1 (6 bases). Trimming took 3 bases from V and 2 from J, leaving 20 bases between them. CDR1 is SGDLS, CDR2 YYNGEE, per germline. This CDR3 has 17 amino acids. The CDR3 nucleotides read TGTGCCAGCAGCGAGGAGCCCGGGGCTCAGGGGAACTATGGCTACACCTTC. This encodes CASSEEPGAQGNYGYTF.

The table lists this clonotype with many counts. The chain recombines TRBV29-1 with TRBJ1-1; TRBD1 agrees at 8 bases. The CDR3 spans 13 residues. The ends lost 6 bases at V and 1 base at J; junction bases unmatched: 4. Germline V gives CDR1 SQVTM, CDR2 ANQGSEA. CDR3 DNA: TGCAGCGTCCTGGACAGGGAGAACACTGAAGCTTTCTTT. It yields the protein CSVLDRENTEAFF.

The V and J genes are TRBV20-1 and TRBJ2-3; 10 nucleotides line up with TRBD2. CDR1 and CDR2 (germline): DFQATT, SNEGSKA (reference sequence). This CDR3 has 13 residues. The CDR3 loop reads CSKSGGAVDTQYF. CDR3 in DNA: TGCAGCAAGAGCGGGGGGGCCGTTGATACGCAGTATTTT.

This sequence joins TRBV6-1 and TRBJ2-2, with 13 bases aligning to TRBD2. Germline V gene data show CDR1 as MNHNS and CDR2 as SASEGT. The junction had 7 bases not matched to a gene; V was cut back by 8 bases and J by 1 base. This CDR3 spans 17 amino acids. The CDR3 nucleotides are TGTGCCAGCGGTCAGACTAGCGGGGGGCTGAACACCGGGGAGCTGTTTTTT. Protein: CASGQTSGGLNTGELFF.